The clone carrying this T cell receptor (beta chain) was picked up many times. What it recognizes is unknown. Sample time point: patch test 2, 6 weeks after DPC sensitization. Indicated treatment: therapeutic diphenylcyclopropenone sensitization with weekly scalp DPC. The study drew its donors from alopecia patients who were 18 to 70 years old and suitable for DPC. As the library was built, unique molecular identifiers were attached to individual cDNA molecules. TCRdb re-analysed the RACE reads in MiXCR, keeping a single row per CDR3 protein. The sample holds 350,000 to 400,000 distinct CDR3 sequences, about 6% seen once. These data belong to a study of human T cells and chemical hapten exposure. General study points: TCRs above 1 in 1000 frequency stayed constant with DPC sensitization.

The CDR3 is made up of 12 amino acids. V dropped 1 base and J dropped 8 bases, with 8 bases sitting between them. Sequencing was performed on whole blood, taken in connection with sensitization to the hapten diphenylcyclopropenone (DPC). The TCR was taken from a woman between 18 and 29 years old with alopecia areata. Some clones in this sample may be carry-over from other donors' samples. J is TRBJ1-1 and V is TRBV12-3 or TRBV12-4; D perhaps matches TRBD1 (6 bases). For the CDR3, the DNA is TGTGCCAGCAGTTTAGTTCAGGGGGAAGCTTTCTTT. This sequence encodes CASSLVQGEAFF.